This TCR beta chain is drawn from a study of vaccination and CD4 T cells after COVID-19. The wider study: Convalescent individuals numbered four females and six males, two being Hispanic. Controls used CEFX viral epitopes (positive), HIV-1 Nef peptides (negative), or no peptide.

The Oncomine TCR Beta short-read assay was what sequenced the DNA obtained from cultured CD4+ T cells. MiXCR was run by TCRdb on the PCR reads, yielding one entry per CDR3 protein. The sample gives more than 13,000 distinct CDR3 sequences, over 25% of which show up once; about 15% is in the top ten. The CDR3 runs 13 residues. Trimming cost V 1 base and J 7 bases, with 10 bases left between them. Germline loops: CDR1 SGHVS, CDR2 FQNEAQ. This clonotype came up a few times. Its antigen is as yet unknown. Stated treatment: approximately nine-day PBMC culture with coronavirus spike peptide pools or control peptides (ViraFEST assay).

The gene calls are TRBV7-8 and TRBJ1-2; maybe TRBD1 (6 bases). The clonotype was recovered from a human donor with COVID-19. Sequencing was carried out using cultured CD4+ T cells from blood. The DNA of the CDR3 is TGTGCCAGCAGCTTAGTTGAGGGGGTTGGCTACACCTTC. This sequence encodes CASSLVEGVGYTF.